The 32 T cell receptor beta chains given below trace back to one sample, sequenced in a study of blood T cell repertoires in COVID-19. Sequencing was performed with immunoSEQ multiplex PCR; in TCRdb, only in-frame clones are kept and a portion is missing. The sample consists of fewer than 400,000 clones, over 80% of them appearing once. Source material: PBMCs or T cells enriched from blood (not recorded which). Receptors were obtained from a woman aged 18 to 35 who had recovered from COVID-19.

This chain connects TRBV6-5 to TRBJ2-5; TRBD2 agrees at 10 bases. The trim removed 7 bases at V and 4 bases at J, leaving 9 bases unmatched. The germline V gene has CDR1 MNHEY and CDR2 SVGAGI. This CDR3 is 15 amino acids long. The CDR3 DNA reads TGTGCCAGCAACAGACTAGCGGGTTCGGCAGAGACCCAGTACTTC. This encodes CASNRLAGSAETQYF.

The chain uses TRBV9 and TRBJ2-2, with 8 bases aligning to TRBD2. Germline lookup yields CDR1 SGDLS and CDR2 YYNGEE. Losses at the gene ends were 0 bases for V and 4 bases for J; bases not matched to a gene: 8. CDR3 length equals 17 residues. Written as DNA, the CDR3 is TGTGCCAGCAGCGTAGAGGGTAGCGGGGAGATCACCGGGGAGCTGTTTTTT. Encoded protein: CASSVEGSGEITGELFF.

The chain couples TRBV7-2 to TRBJ2-2; TRBD1 is a possible D gene (5 bases). Per the germline V gene, CDR1 is SGHTA and CDR2 is FQGNSA. This CDR3 comprises 13 residues. V dropped 5 bases and J dropped 5 bases, with 9 bases sitting between them. The chain's CDR3 is CASSATATGELFF. The CDR3 bases are TGTGCCAGCAGCGCGACAGCTACCGGGGAGCTGTTTTTT.

The chain employs TRBV24-1 and TRBJ2-1; 10 bases agree with TRBD1. Germline V gene data show CDR1 as KGHDR and CDR2 as SFDVKD. This CDR3 comprises 15 residues. After removal of 4 bases from V and 7 bases from J, the junction contained 6 bases not matched to a gene. DNA for the CDR3: TGTGCCACCAGTGACTCTCGGACAGGGGGGAATGAGCAGTTCTTC. Translated: CATSDSRTGGNEQFF.

The chain is built from TRBV19 and TRBJ1-1; D not certain. Germline V gives CDR1 LNHDA, CDR2 SQIVND (reference sequence). The V end was cut by 6 bases, the J end by 6 bases, with 14 bases between. The CDR3 totals 13 residues. For the CDR3, the DNA is TGTGCCAGTAGGGGCGGGAGAGGACCTGAAGCTTTCTTT. It specifies CASRGGRGPEAFF.

The gene calls are TRBV7-3 and TRBJ2-7, with TRBD1 matching over 9 bases. The CDR3 is 14 residues long. Germline V gene sequence: CDR1 SGHTA, CDR2 FQGTGA. V lost 0 bases to trimming and J lost 6 bases; unmatched junction nucleotides: 3. CDR3 region: CASSLTGTGSEQYF. The CDR3, as DNA: TGTGCCAGCAGCTTAACTGGGACAGGGTCCGAGCAGTACTTC.

V gene TRBV7-9 combines with J gene TRBJ1-2; possible D gene TRBD1, 6 bases. CDR1 and CDR2 from the germline V gene are SEHNR and FQNEAQ (reference sequence). This CDR3 is 16 amino acids long. V shed 0 bases and J shed 4 bases, with 15 bases lying between them. The CDR3 region has the DNA TGTGCCAGCAGCTTAGCCGCCGGGGGCGGGGGCTATGGCTACACCTTC. It translates to CASSLAAGGGGYGYTF.

The chain joins TRBV7-9 to TRBJ2-7; a weak D match, TRBD1 (5 bases). V was clipped by 2 bases and J by 1 base, with 9 bases between them. The CDR3 sequence is 14 residues long. From germline, CDR1 is SEHNR and CDR2 FQNEAQ (reference sequence). CDR3 nucleotide sequence: TGTGCCAGCAGCTTACAGGGAAAATCCTACGAGCAGTACTTC. This sequence encodes CASSLQGKSYEQYF.

This clone has just a few counts. The rearrangement links TRBV4-3 to TRBJ1-4; weak D call: TRBD1 (5 bases). V shed 0 bases and J shed 0 bases, with 8 bases lying between them. Germline V gene sequence: CDR1 LGHNA, CDR2 YSLEER. The length of the CDR3 is 16 residues. The CDR3 region has the DNA TGCGCCAGCAGCCAAGACAGGGTGGCAACTAATGAAAAACTGTTTTTT. Its protein is CASSQDRVATNEKLFF.

This sequence joins TRBV10-3 and TRBJ2-3, with D hard to call. The CDR3 runs 16 residues. Germline assignment: CDR1 ENHRY and CDR2 SYGVKD. The V and J ends lost 0 bases and 0 bases respectively, with 10 bases between them. The CDR3 bases are TGTGCCATCAGTGAGTCGCCAGGCTTGAGCACAGATACGCAGTATTTT. Protein product: CAISESPGLSTDTQYF.

As for this clone: This may come from a read error, since a much larger clone is one base off. This CDR3 is also generated by other DNA sequences in the sample. This chain links TRBV27 with TRBJ1-1; D possibly corresponds to TRBD1 (6 bases). The germline gives CDR1 MNHEY, CDR2 SMNVEV (reference sequence). V lost 0 bases, J lost 5 bases, and 7 bases lay in between. The CDR3 has 13 residues. The CDR3 region has the DNA TGTGCCAGCAGTTTATCAACAGGGACTGAAGCTTTCTTT. It codes for CASSLSTGTEAFF.

The chain has TRBV19 and TRBJ1-5; 7 bases line up with TRBD1. From germline, CDR1 is LNHDA and CDR2 SQIVND (reference sequence). CDR3 size: 16 residues. The V and J ends lost 6 bases and 3 bases, in that order; junction bases with no gene match: 11. The CDR3 nucleotides are TGTGCCAGTAGCTTCAGTGGCGGACAGGCCAATCAGCCCCAGCATTTT. This translates into CASSFSGGQANQPQHF.

The chain carries TRBV27 and TRBJ2-1; D is perhaps TRBD2 (6 bases). The CDR3 length is 18 residues. The germline V and J ends were trimmed by 2 bases and 0 bases, with 17 bases remaining between them. CDR1 MNHEY and CDR2 SMNVEV come from the germline V gene (reference sequence). The CDR3 spells CASSLRGQRVSSYNEQFF. CDR3 in DNA: TGTGCCAGCAGTTTAAGGGGCCAGCGGGTTAGCTCCTACAATGAGCAGTTCTTC.

This rearrangement joins TRBV5-1 to TRBJ2-3; D is unclear. Germline V lookup: CDR1 SGHRS, CDR2 YFSETQ. Trimming removed 0 bases at V and 4 bases at J, with 12 bases between. CDR3 length: 15 residues. Here the CDR3 DNA reads TGCGCCAGCAGCTTGGAGGATTCGGGTGCAGATACGCAGTATTTT. Its translation: CASSLEDSGADTQYF.

V and J are TRBV11-2 and TRBJ1-2; D is perhaps TRBD1 (5 bases). V was pared by 3 bases and J by 7 bases, with 15 bases between. The CDR3 length is 14 residues. Germline CDR1 is SGHAT and CDR2 is FQNNGV. CDR3 sequence reads: CASSFRDFESGYTF. The DNA for the CDR3 is TGTGCCAGCAGCTTTAGGGACTTCGAGTCTGGCTACACCTTC. Drawing the rest from reference TRBV11-2 and TRBJ1-2, the complete variable domain is EAGVAQSPRYKIIEKRQSVAFWCNPISGHATLYWYQQILGQGPKLLIQFQNNGVVDDSQLPKDRFSAERLKGVDSTLKIQPAKLEDSAVYLCASSFRDFESGYTFGSGTRLTVV.

The gene calls are TRBV6-2 or TRBV6-3 and TRBJ1-1; 9 nucleotides align to TRBD1. The germline CDR1 and CDR2 sequences are MNHEY and SVGEGT. The V and J ends lost 5 bases and 4 bases, in that order; junction bases with no gene match: 2. CDR3 length: 13 residues. For the CDR3, the DNA is TGTGCCAGCAGTAGGGACAGGGCCACTGAAGCTTTCTTT. It is translated as CASSRDRATEAFF.

The table lists this clone with a count of one. The CDR3 bases are TGTGCCAGCAGCTTGTCGGGAGGGCCGGTGCAGTTCTTC. Translation gives CASSLSGGPVQFF. V gene TRBV5-4 combines with J gene TRBJ2-1; 8 nucleotides agree with TRBD2. The CDR3 runs 13 residues. Looked up from germline, CDR1 is SGHNT and CDR2 is YYREEE (reference sequence). V dropped 1 base and J dropped 12; count of bases not matched to a gene: 6. Together with reference TRBV5-4 and TRBJ2-1, the CDR3 gives the full variable domain: ETGVTQSPTHLIKTRGQQVTLRCSSQSGHNTVSWYQQALGQGPQFIFQYYREEENGRGNFPPRFSGLQFPNYSSELNVNALELDDSALYLCASSLSGGPVQFFGPGTRLTVL.

The J gene is TRBJ2-1, the V gene TRBV11-2; 11 bases map to TRBD2. CDR3 length: 15 amino acids. J lost 3 bases, V lost 4 bases, and 2 bases had no gene match. Germline values: CDR1 SGHAT, CDR2 FQNNGV. The CDR3 DNA follows: TGTGCCAGCAGCTCTACTAGCGGGAGCTACAATGAGCAGTTCTTC. Protein: CASSSTSGSYNEQFF.

The CDR3 loop reads CASSPFSGGRYNEQFF. CDR3 nucleotides: TGTGCCAGCAGCCCCTTTAGCGGGGGAAGATACAATGAGCAGTTCTTC. V and J are TRBV7-9 and TRBJ2-1; 9 positions match TRBD2. This CDR3 comprises 16 residues. The junction had 9 bases not matched to a gene; V was cut back by 5 bases and J by 4 bases. CDR1 and CDR2 from the germline V gene are SEHNR and FQNEAQ (reference sequence).

Only one count was recorded for this clone. The genes are TRBV2 and TRBJ1-5; TRBD1 is a possible D gene (6 bases). Trimming stripped 7 bases from V and 4 bases from J, with 14 bases between. This CDR3 comprises 14 residues. The germline CDR1 and CDR2 sequences are SNHLY and FYNNEI. DNA for the CDR3: TGTGCCAGCACTGGACAGTTGGCAAATCAGCCCCAGCATTTT. Its protein is CASTGQLANQPQHF.

This clone was seen just once. In DNA form, the CDR3 reads TGTGCCAGCTCAATTAACTCCTACAATGAGCAGTTCTTC. It specifies CASSINSYNEQFF. The rearrangement uses TRBV18 and TRBJ2-1; D is undetermined. The CDR3 spans 13 residues. Trimming shortened V by 5 bases and J by 0 bases, and 5 bases separated the two germline ends. Germline CDR1 and CDR2: KGHSH and LQKENI.

The chain employs TRBV6-2 or TRBV6-3 and TRBJ2-3; the D gene is possibly TRBD2 (6 bases). Germline-derived CDR1 and CDR2 are MNHEY and SVGEGT. V shed 3 bases and J shed 4 bases, with 23 bases lying between them. CDR3 length equals 18 residues. The CDR3 sequence: CASSYAGSKPSSSDTQYF. Written as DNA, the CDR3 is TGTGCCAGCAGTTATGCGGGGAGCAAACCCAGTTCGTCAGATACGCAGTATTTT.

For the CDR3, the DNA is TGTGCCAGCACATCTAGCGGGGGATACGAGCAGTACTTC. Translated, it gives CASTSSGGYEQYF. The V and J genes are TRBV11-2 and TRBJ2-7; TRBD2 matches at 10 bases. CDR3 size: 13 residues. V was clipped by 7 bases and J by 4 bases; unmatched bases: 4. CDR1 and CDR2 from the germline V gene are SGHAT and FQNNGV. The entire variable domain, with the rest obtained from reference TRBV11-2 and TRBJ2-7, is as follows: EAGVAQSPRYKIIEKRQSVAFWCNPISGHATLYWYQQILGQGPKLLIQFQNNGVVDDSQLPKDRFSAERLKGVDSTLKIQPAKLEDSAVYLCASTSSGGYEQYFGPGTRLTVT.

This chain uses TRBV5-1 with TRBJ1-3; D not certain. Per the germline V gene, CDR1 is SGHRS and CDR2 is YFSETQ. The V end was cut by 1 base, the J end by 3 bases, with 8 bases between. This CDR3 has 14 amino acids. The CDR3, as DNA: TGCGCCAGCAGCTTGCGAGGAGATGGAAACACCATATATTTT. It encodes CASSLRGDGNTIYF.

The chain combines TRBV6-1 with TRBJ1-2; 7 bases are a match to TRBD1. The CDR3 has 16 amino acids. After removal of 3 bases from V and 6 bases from J, the junction contained 13 bases not matched to a gene. Germline assignment: CDR1 MNHNS and CDR2 SASEGT. This CDR3 reads CASSDRDRDENHGYTF. Written as DNA, the CDR3 is TGTGCCAGCAGTGACCGAGACAGGGACGAGAACCATGGCTACACCTTC.

The chain combines TRBV12-3 or TRBV12-4 with TRBJ2-5, with TRBD1 as a possible D gene (5 bases). The CDR3 has 13 residues. Trimming cost V 3 bases and J 2 bases, with 7 bases left between them. As DNA, the CDR3 is TGTGCCAGCAGTTTTAACAGGCAAGAGACCCAGTACTTC. This translates into CASSFNRQETQYF.

The CDR3 DNA reads as TGCGCCAGCGCGGGACTGGGATCCTCTGGGGCCAACGTCCTGACTTTC. Translating gives CASAGLGSSGANVLTF. The V gene is TRBV5-1, the J gene TRBJ2-6, with D tentatively TRBD2 (6 bases). CDR1 and CDR2 (germline): SGHRS, YFSETQ. Trimming took 7 bases from V and 0 from J, leaving 14 bases between them. There are 16 residues in the CDR3.

In this sample, this clone turned up a few times. The genes are TRBV5-5 and TRBJ1-6; the D gene is possibly TRBD1 (5 bases). The V end lost 3 bases, the J end lost 8 bases, and 9 bases lay between the germline ends. The CDR3 runs 13 residues. From germline, CDR1 is SGHKS and CDR2 YYEKEE (reference sequence). CDR3 sequence: CASSSEGYSPLHF. The CDR3, as DNA: TGTGCCAGCAGCTCGGAGGGGTATTCACCCCTCCACTTT. The variable domain in full, with the rest retrieved from reference TRBV5-5 and TRBJ1-6, is DAGVTQSPTHLIKTRGQQVTLRCSPISGHKSVSWYQQVLGQGPQFIFQYYEKEERGRGNFPDRFSARQFPNYSSELNVNALLLGDSALYLCASSSEGYSPLHFGNGTRLTVT.

The rearrangement uses TRBV7-2 and TRBJ1-3; 7 bases map to TRBD1. The germline CDR1 and CDR2 sequences are SGHTA and FQGNSA. This CDR3 has 14 residues. Trimming at V came to 5 bases and at J to 8 bases, leaving 9 bases not matched to a gene. The CDR3 coding sequence is TGTGCCAGCAGCACGAGACAGGGTCTAGACACCATATATTTT. Translation gives CASSTRQGLDTIYF.

The chain links TRBV3-1 (or the pseudogene TRBV3-2) to TRBJ1-1, with D uncertain. Trimming stripped 4 bases from V and 1 base from J, with 10 bases between. The CDR3 has 14 amino acids. The germline V gene has CDR1 LGHDT and CDR2 YNNKEL (reference sequence). The CDR3 region has the DNA TGTGCCAGCAGCCCCCGAGAGCAGAACACTGAAGCTTTCTTT. The encoded protein is CASSPREQNTEAFF.

This chain uses TRBV7-2 with TRBJ1-2; TRBD1 aligns across 7 bases. The CDR3 runs to 14 residues. In germline, CDR1 is SGHTA, CDR2 FQGNSA. Germline trimming cut 5 bases from V and 2 bases from J; bases unmatched to any gene: 5. The CDR3 spells CASSLRGDNYGYTF. The CDR3, as DNA: TGTGCCAGCAGCCTCAGGGGGGACAACTATGGCTACACCTTC.

The genes are TRBV5-4 and TRBJ1-4, with D hard to call. Germline assignment: CDR1 SGHNT and CDR2 YYREEE (reference sequence). V shed 3 bases and J shed 0 bases, with 9 bases lying between them. The CDR3 spans 15 residues. The chain's CDR3 is CASSSRPSTNEKLFF. CDR3 in DNA: TGTGCCAGCAGCTCCAGGCCCTCAACTAATGAAAAACTGTTTTTT.